The 14 T cell receptor beta chains below were found in one sample sequenced in a study of T cell changes during pregnancy in multiple sclerosis. Measured with immunoSEQ multiplex PCR; TCRdb has only the in-frame clones, and not every one. Counted here are more than 65,000 clones, 75% to 90% occurring once; the ten biggest clones make up around 3.2%. The sample in question was peripheral blood, obtained before pregnancy. These receptors originate from a female donor with multiple sclerosis, enrolled in a pregnancy study.

V gene TRBV30 combines with J gene TRBJ2-7; D uncertain. The CDR3 has 11 residues. Germline assignment: CDR1 GTSNPN and CDR2 SVGIG (reference sequence). V was trimmed by 3 bases and J by 4 bases, leaving 7 bases between them. CDR3 protein: CAWRRSYEQYF. CDR3 in DNA: TGTGCCTGGAGGAGGAGTTACGAGCAGTACTTC.

The chain combines TRBV10-2 with TRBJ2-3; D is unresolved. This CDR3 region has 13 residues. V gave up 10 bases and J gave up 9 bases, with 20 bases separating them. Per the germline V gene, CDR1 is WSHSY and CDR2 is SAAADI. The CDR3 DNA sequence: TGCGCCACCGCCACCCCGGCAGGCCGAACGCAGTATTTT. Translating it yields CATATPAGRTQYF.

This clone was found once. The chain uses TRBV30 and TRBJ1-4, with D uncertain. CDR1 GTSNPN and CDR2 SVGIG come from the germline V gene (reference sequence). The CDR3 totals 11 residues. V was trimmed by 4 bases and J by 7 bases, leaving 7 bases between them. CDR3 nucleotide sequence: TGTGCCTGGAACCGGGGTGAAAAACTGTTTTTT. Encoded protein: CAWNRGEKLFF.

A note on this clone: Distinct nucleotide sequences in the sample also encode this CDR3. The V call is TRBV5-1, the J call TRBJ2-5; no definite D call. Looked up from germline, CDR1 is SGHRS and CDR2 is YFSETQ. This CDR3 region has 16 residues. Trimming stripped 2 bases from V and 4 bases from J, with 18 bases between. As DNA, the CDR3 is TGCGCCAGCAGCTTTTCCTCGCGTGATACGGGAGAGACCCAGTACTTC. It is translated as CASSFSSRDTGETQYF.

J is TRBJ2-7 and V is TRBV27, with D possibly matching TRBD1 (5 bases). Looked up from germline, CDR1 is MNHEY and CDR2 is SMNVEV (reference sequence). This CDR3 has 13 amino acids. V shed 2 bases and J shed 3 bases, with 8 bases lying between them. The CDR3 coding sequence is TGTGCCAGCAGTTTACAGGGTCGCTACGAGCAGTACTTC. This gives the protein CASSLQGRYEQYF.

This clone was observed a single time. V gene TRBV19 combines with J gene TRBJ2-7; 10 positions agree with TRBD2. This CDR3 is built from 14 residues. CDR1 LNHDA and CDR2 SQIVND come from the germline V gene (reference sequence). After removal of 3 bases from V and 3 bases from J, the junction contained 2 bases not matched to a gene. The CDR3 nucleotides are TGTGCCAGTAGTATCGGACTAGCGGTCTACGAGCAGTACTTC. It specifies CASSIGLAVYEQYF.

This chain connects TRBV21-1 to TRBJ2-6; the table's D call of TRBD1 was not tested on the DNA. TRBV21-1 is noted as a pseudogene. The CDR3 contains 21 residues. In nucleotides, the CDR3 is TGTGCCAGCAGCACACACAGGGGTTCCTATCCCAAGAACTCTGGGGCCAACGTCCTGACTTTC. It encodes CASSTHRGSYPKNSGANVLTF.

The chain links TRBV7-3 to TRBJ2-2, with unresolved D. The germline V gene encodes CDR1 SGHTA and CDR2 FQGTGA. There are 14 residues in the CDR3. With 2 bases removed from V and 6 bases from J, the gap between germline ends came to 10 bases. The CDR3 nucleotides read TGTGCCAGCAGCTTAGCCTCTCGGTCCGGGGAGCTGTTTTTT. Its protein is CASSLASRSGELFF.

The rearrangement links TRBV30 to TRBJ2-5; tentatively, D is TRBD2 (7 bases). Trimming removed 3 bases at V and 5 bases at J, with 19 bases between. The CDR3 runs 15 residues. Germline CDR1 is GTSNPN and CDR2 is SVGIG (reference sequence). As DNA, the CDR3 is TGTGCCTGGAGCTCCGCGGGGGCGCCGGGGGAGACCCAGTACTTC. It translates to CAWSSAGAPGETQYF.

The chain joins TRBV6-5 to TRBJ2-7; TRBD1 agrees at 9 bases. The CDR3 runs to 14 residues. Germline assignment: CDR1 MNHEY and CDR2 SVGAGI. V dropped 5 bases and J dropped 3; count of bases not matched to a gene: 5. The CDR3 reads CASSAGTGIYEQYF. Here the CDR3 DNA reads TGTGCCAGCAGTGCCGGGACAGGGATCTACGAGCAGTACTTC.

The gene calls are TRBV5-1 and TRBJ1-2, with TRBD1 matching over 8 bases. J was trimmed by 4 bases and V by 0 bases; bases with no gene match: 11. CDR1 is SGHRS, CDR2 YFSETQ, per germline. There are 17 residues in the CDR3. The CDR3, as DNA: TGCGCCAGCAGCTTGGAAGGTCGGACAGGGAGGGGCTATGGCTACACCTTC. Translation gives CASSLEGRTGRGYGYTF.

As DNA, the CDR3 is TGTGCCAGCAGTAGGACAGGGGGAAATGAGCAGTTCTTC. Translation: CASSRTGGNEQFF. V is TRBV11-1 and J is TRBJ2-1; TRBD1 matches 10 bases. The V gene's germline CDR1 is SGHAT and CDR2 FQDESV (reference sequence). Trimming at V came to 6 bases and at J to 7 bases, leaving 3 bases not matched to a gene. This CDR3 is 13 amino acids long.

This chain links TRBV19 with TRBJ1-4, with D unclear. The V end was cut by 4 bases, the J end by 3 bases, with 9 bases between. Germline V gene lookup returns CDR1 LNHDA and CDR2 SQIVND (reference sequence). The CDR3 runs 14 residues. The CDR3 coding sequence is TGTGCCAGTAGTAGCGGGGAGGCTAATGAAAAACTGTTTTTT. Protein product: CASSSGEANEKLFF.

The rearrangement joins TRBV19 to TRBJ1-4; the D gene is possibly TRBD1 (5 bases). CDR1 and CDR2 (germline): LNHDA, SQIVND (reference sequence). V lost 5 bases to trimming and J lost 8 bases, with 12 bases between them. The length of the CDR3 is 13 residues. CDR3 sequence: CASSATVWEKLFF. Here the CDR3 DNA reads TGTGCCAGTAGTGCGACAGTGTGGGAAAAACTGTTTTTT.